The entry below gives a single TCR beta chain sequence along with its context. Its recognized antigen is unknown. Base quality data are lacking; no much larger clone is found one base away. These data come from a study of beta chain features in type 1 diabetes (dated by TCRdb to 2017 to 2018). For the wider study: Mean age, gender distribution, total cell number and subset yield did not differ between patients and healthy donors. Across all samples, approximately 100 million sorted cells were examined, and cell number per subset correlated strongly with RNA yield. In the study, TCRB repertoires of sorted circulating CD4+ T cell subsets from recently diagnosed type 1 diabetes patients were compared with those of matched healthy donors. Regulatory and stem cell-like memory subsets were obtained from only 8 patients and roughly 8 healthy donors, while naive and central memory subsets were obtained from all 30 or so donors.

The germline V gene specifies LGHNA as CDR1 and YNFKEQ as CDR2. The CDR3 measures 16 amino acids from cysteine to phenylalanine. Only CDR3 DNA is held: 48 bases, read in frame from base 1. Unmatched junction bases come to 5, with V trimmed by 2 bases and J by 6 bases. Each donor gave one peripheral blood draw, averaging approximately 0.12 L, which was collected into heparinised tubes. Using a panel that included CD45RO, CCR7, CD25, CD127, CD95 and CD27, naive, central memory, regulatory and stem cell-like memory CD4+ T cells were sorted on a BD FACSAria II. All sorted populations exceeded 98% purity. PBMCs were isolated immediately by Lymphoprep density gradient centrifugation and stained directly without culture. To minimize batch effects, samples were stained and sorted in pairs, one healthy donor with one patient per experiment. The High Capacity cDNA Reverse Transcription Kit was used to reverse transcribe all of the isolated RNA, meaning that expressed TCRB transcripts were what got sequenced. Naive, central memory and regulatory T cell samples underwent deep immunoSEQ sequencing, averaging around 4 million total reads per sample. After sorted cells were lysed in RLT buffer, RNA was extracted with DNase-treated RNeasy Micro or Mini kits, with the choice depending on cell number. Each cell subset was processed on its own to prevent cross-contamination, while patient and healthy donor samples were processed together. The immunoSEQ multiplex PCR was used to amplify TCRB sequences from cDNA, yielding 87-bp fragments that span the CDR3 region. Sequencing of the amplicons was performed on the Illumina HiSeq platform. As for the authors' bioinformatics: PCR bias was computationally corrected using synthetic template baselines, reads within Hamming distance 2 were collapsed, and singletons that could not be merged were discarded. Reads were aligned against IMGT so that V, D and J genes, CDR3 length and insertions or deletions at six rearrangement sites could be assigned. Clonotype counts were normalized to sorted cell number within each subset before computing true diversity and Gini coefficients with the tcR R package. Repertoire sharing was quantified using the overlap coefficient calculated on TCRB nucleotide sequences. Out-of-frame TCRB sequences from naive cells were analyzed as a proxy for the pre-selection repertoire. Not all clones reach the TCRdb copy of this immuneACCESS table, which keeps in-frame sequences only. Checked studies attribute under half of the gap to unresolved V genes and leave the rest unexplained. The D gene and trimming were derived from the DNA, and the V and J assignments and clone size from that table. The sample table holds some 200,000 clones, of which roughly 16% were seen once. In total, the top ten clones hold roughly 0.08% of the sample.

Findings and caveats that apply to the study as a whole: HLA sub-analyses involved small numbers of individuals, so any influence of HLA type on TCRB rearrangement remained unresolved. Type 1 diabetes patients showed a moderate but significant shortening of TCRB CDR3 length in all four CD4+ subsets. Because cDNA was sequenced instead of genomic DNA, activated cells with high expression could be over-represented, although the groups did not differ in activation or CD3 levels. Fewer insertions and more nucleotide deletions at VDJ recombination sites were observed in patients with type 1 diabetes, implying thymic rearrangement abnormalities. Shorter templates might have been favored by PCR, but patient and control samples were amplified and corrected together, so both groups would have been affected equally by any skew. Naive, central memory and regulatory TCRB repertoires appeared more similar among patients than among healthy donors.

This sequence originates from a man aged 25 to 40 with type 1 diabetes. Recombination joined TRBV4-2 with TRBJ2-7, and TRBD2 matches 15 of the central bases. Material: naive CD4+ T cells from blood. This specimen's cell subset or site label, per the study, means: true naive CD4+ T cells. CDR3 reads: CASSQTGLAGGIEQYF. In nucleotide form, the sequence is TGTGCCAGCAGCCAAACAGGACTAGCGGGAGGGATCGAGCAGTACTTC.